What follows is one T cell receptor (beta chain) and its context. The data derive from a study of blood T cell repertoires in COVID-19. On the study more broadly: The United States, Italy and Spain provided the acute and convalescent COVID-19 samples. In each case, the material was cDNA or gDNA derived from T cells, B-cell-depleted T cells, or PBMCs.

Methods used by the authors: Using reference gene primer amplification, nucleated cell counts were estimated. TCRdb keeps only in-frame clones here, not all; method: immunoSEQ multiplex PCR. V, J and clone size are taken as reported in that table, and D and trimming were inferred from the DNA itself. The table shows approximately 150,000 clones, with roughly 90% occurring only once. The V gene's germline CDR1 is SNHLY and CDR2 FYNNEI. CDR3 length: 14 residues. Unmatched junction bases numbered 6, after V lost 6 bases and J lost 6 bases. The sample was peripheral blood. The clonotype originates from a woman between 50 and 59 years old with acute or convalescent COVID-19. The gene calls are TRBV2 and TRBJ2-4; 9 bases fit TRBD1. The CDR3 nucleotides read TGTGCCAGCAGGCCAGACAGGGGGGGAAACATTCAGTACTTC. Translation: CASRPDRGGNIQYF.